Detailed here is one T cell receptor beta chain. Authors' methods: Reference gene primer amplification yielded estimated nucleated cell counts. Assay used: immunoSEQ multiplex PCR; TCRdb lists only in-frame clones, some missing. From that table come the V and J calls and clone size; the DNA was used to work out D and trimming. The sample contains 160,000 or so clones, about 77% of which appear only once. The entry originates in a study of blood T cell repertoires in COVID-19. Across the study: There were acute and convalescent COVID-19 samples, and they came from the United States, Italy and Spain. Sources were T cells, B-cell-depleted T cells, or PBMCs; the material itself was cDNA or gDNA.

Sequencing input: peripheral blood. This clonotype originated in a woman of 80 years or more with acute or convalescent COVID-19.

CDR3 amino acids: CATSPGDAKGYTF. CDR3 coding DNA: TGTGCCACCAGTCCAGGGGACGCTAAGGGCTACACCTTC. The rearrangement joins TRBV24-1 to TRBJ1-2; a weak D match, TRBD1 (6 bases). V was clipped by 6 bases and J by 8 bases, with 15 bases between them. The length of the CDR3 is 13 residues. Germline values: CDR1 KGHDR, CDR2 SFDVKD.